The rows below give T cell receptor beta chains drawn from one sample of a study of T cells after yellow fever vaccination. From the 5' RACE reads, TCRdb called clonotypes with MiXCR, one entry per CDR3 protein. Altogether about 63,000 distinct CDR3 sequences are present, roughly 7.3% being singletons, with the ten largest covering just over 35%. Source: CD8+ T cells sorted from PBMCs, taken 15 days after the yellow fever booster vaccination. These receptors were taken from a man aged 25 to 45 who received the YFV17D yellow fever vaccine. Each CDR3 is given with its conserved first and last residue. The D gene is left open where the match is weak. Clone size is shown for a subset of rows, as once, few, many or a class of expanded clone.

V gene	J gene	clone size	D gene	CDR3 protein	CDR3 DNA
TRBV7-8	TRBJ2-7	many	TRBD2	CASSGALAGEQYF	TGTGCCAGCAGCGGCGCGCTAGCGGGCGAGCAGTACTTC
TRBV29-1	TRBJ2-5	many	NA	CSVDMLGGGETQYF	TGCAGCGTTGATATGCTGGGGGGCGGAGAGACCCAGTACTTC
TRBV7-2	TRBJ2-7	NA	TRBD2	CASSLTSGSAYEQYF	TGTGCCAGCAGCCTGACTAGCGGGAGCGCCTACGAGCAGTACTTC
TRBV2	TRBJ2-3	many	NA	CASSEGRRSTDTQYF	TGTGCCAGCAGTGAGGGGCGGCGGTCTACAGATACGCAGTATTTT
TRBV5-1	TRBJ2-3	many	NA	CASSLGTGTDTQYF	TGCGCCAGCAGTTTGGGGACTGGCACAGATACGCAGTATTTT
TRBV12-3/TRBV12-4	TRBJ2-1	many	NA	CASSPMAGTVDEQFF	TGTGCCAGCAGTCCCATGGCCGGTACGGTCGATGAGCAGTTCTTC
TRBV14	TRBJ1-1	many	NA	CASSQDTGTEAFF	TGTGCCAGCAGCCAAGATACTGGAACTGAAGCTTTCTTT
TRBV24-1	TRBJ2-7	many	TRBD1	CATSDPDRGFYEQYF	TGTGCCACCAGTGACCCTGACAGGGGGTTTTACGAGCAGTACTTC
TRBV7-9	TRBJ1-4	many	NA	CASSSEDPNEKLFF	TGTGCCAGCAGCTCAGAAGACCCTAATGAAAAACTGTTTTTT
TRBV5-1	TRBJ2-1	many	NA	CASSLAAHNEQFF	TGCGCCAGCAGCTTGGCTGCTCACAATGAGCAGTTCTTC
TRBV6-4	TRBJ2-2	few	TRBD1	CASSDSFGTGGPGELFF	TGTGCCAGCAGTGACTCGTTTGGGACAGGGGGACCCGGGGAGCTGTTTTTT
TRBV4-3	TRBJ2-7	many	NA	CASSQDQSGSNSYEQYF	TGCGCCAGCAGCCAAGATCAGTCGGGGTCTAACTCCTACGAGCAGTACTTC
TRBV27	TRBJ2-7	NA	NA	CASSLSYPTSSYEQYF	TGTGCCAGCAGTTTATCTTATCCCACGAGCTCCTACGAGCAGTACTTC
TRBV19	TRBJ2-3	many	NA	CASSIRGPQDTQYF	TGTGCCAGTAGTATTCGGGGACCACAAGATACGCAGTATTTT
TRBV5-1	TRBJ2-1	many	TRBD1	CASSLSVRGPYNEQFF	TGCGCCAGCAGCTTGTCGGTAAGGGGGCCCTACAATGAGCAGTTCTTC
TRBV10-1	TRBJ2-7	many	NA	CASSQDSSSYEQYF	TGCGCCAGCAGCCAGGACAGTTCTTCCTACGAGCAGTACTTC
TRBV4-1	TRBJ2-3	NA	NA	CASSSGPRRDTQYF	TGCGCCAGCAGCTCCGGGCCCAGGAGGGATACGCAGTATTTT
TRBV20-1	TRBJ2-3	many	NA	CSARDPGATDTQYF	TGCAGTGCTAGAGATCCGGGGGCCACAGATACGCAGTATTTT
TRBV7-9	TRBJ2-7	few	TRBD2	CASSLVGSAREDEQYF	TGTGCCAGCAGCTTAGTCGGTAGCGCTCGGGAGGACGAGCAGTACTTC
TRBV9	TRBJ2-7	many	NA	CASSVVPLGPGNHYEQYF	TGTGCCAGCAGCGTAGTCCCCCTGGGCCCAGGAAACCACTACGAGCAGTACTTC
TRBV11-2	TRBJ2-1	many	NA	CASSLDRGSGYNEQFF	TGTGCCAGCAGCTTAGATCGGGGGAGCGGCTACAATGAGCAGTTCTTC
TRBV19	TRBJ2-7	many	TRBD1	CASSINQGDYEQYF	TGTGCCAGTAGTATTAACCAGGGGGACTACGAGCAGTACTTC
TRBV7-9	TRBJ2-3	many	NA	CASSLQTTQYF	TGTGCCAGCAGCCTCCAGACTACGCAGTATTTT
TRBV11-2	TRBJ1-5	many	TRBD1	CASSIQGAQPQHF	TGTGCCAGCAGCATACAGGGGGCTCAGCCCCAGCATTTT
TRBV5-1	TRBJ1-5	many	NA	CASRRDGSNQPQHF	TGCGCCAGCAGACGGGACGGTAGCAATCAGCCCCAGCATTTT
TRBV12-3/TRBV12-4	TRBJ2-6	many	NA	CASSWGANVLTF	TGTGCCAGCAGCTGGGGGGCCAACGTCCTGACTTTC
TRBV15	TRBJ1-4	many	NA	CATSRGRRNEKLFF	TGTGCCACCAGCAGAGGACGGAGAAATGAAAAACTGTTTTTT
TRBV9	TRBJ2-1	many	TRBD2	CASSLLSGSPNEQFF	TGTGCCAGCAGCCTTCTAAGCGGGAGTCCCAATGAGCAGTTCTTC
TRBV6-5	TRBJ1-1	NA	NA	CASSYMWGERAEAFF	TGTGCCAGCAGTTACATGTGGGGAGAGCGCGCTGAAGCTTTCTTT
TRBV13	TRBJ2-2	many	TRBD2	CASSSREAGGGGELFF	TGTGCCAGCAGCTCCCGCGAGGCGGGAGGCGGCGGGGAGCTGTTTTTT
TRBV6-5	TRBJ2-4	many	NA	CASSSAGLKNIQYF	TGTGCCAGCAGTTCCGCGGGACTTAAAAACATTCAGTACTTC
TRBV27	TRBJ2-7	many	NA	CASSLRGPYEQYF	TGTGCCAGCAGTTTAAGAGGTCCCTACGAGCAGTACTTC
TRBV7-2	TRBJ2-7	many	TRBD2	CASSEGLAAHYEQYF	TGTGCCAGCAGCGAAGGACTAGCGGCACACTACGAGCAGTACTTC
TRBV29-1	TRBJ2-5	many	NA	CSAELSGETQYF	TGCAGCGCTGAGCTTAGTGGAGAGACCCAGTACTTC
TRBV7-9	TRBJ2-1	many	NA	CASSLGQGWESYNEQFF	TGTGCCAGCAGCTTAGGGCAGGGATGGGAGTCCTACAATGAGCAGTTCTTC
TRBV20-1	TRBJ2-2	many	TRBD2	CSAPRGLAGGTNTGELFF	TGCAGTGCCCCACGGGGGCTAGCGGGAGGCACGAACACCGGGGAGCTGTTTTTT
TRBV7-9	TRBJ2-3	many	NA	CASSSYGGSTDTQYF	TGTGCCAGCAGCTCCTATGGCGGGAGCACAGATACGCAGTATTTT
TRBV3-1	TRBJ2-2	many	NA	CASSQVSASVGELFF	TGTGCCAGCAGCCAAGTTTCGGCTTCGGTAGGGGAGCTGTTTTTT
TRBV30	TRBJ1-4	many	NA	CAWSVIGSASEKLFF	TGTGCCTGGAGTGTAATAGGGTCAGCATCTGAAAAACTGTTTTTT
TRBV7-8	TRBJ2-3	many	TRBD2	CASSLVGGGTDTQYF	TGTGCCAGCAGCTTAGTGGGGGGGGGCACAGATACGCAGTATTTT
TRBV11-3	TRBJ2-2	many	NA	CASSSGVTGELFF	TGTGCCAGCAGCTCAGGGGTAACCGGGGAGCTGTTTTTT
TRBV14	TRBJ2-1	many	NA	CASSRSGGGKISSYNEQFF	TGTGCCAGCAGCCGCTCTGGCGGTGGAAAAATTAGCTCCTACAATGAGCAGTTCTTC
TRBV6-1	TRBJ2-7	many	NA	CASSSPGTSHEQYF	TGTGCCAGCAGTAGTCCCGGGACTTCTCACGAGCAGTACTTC
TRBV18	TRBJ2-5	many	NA	CASSHPGETQYF	TGTGCCAGCTCACACCCAGGGGAGACCCAGTACTTC
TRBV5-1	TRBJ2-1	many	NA	CASSLAGGGAYNEQFF	TGCGCCAGCAGCTTGGCCGGAGGGGGGGCCTACAATGAGCAGTTCTTC
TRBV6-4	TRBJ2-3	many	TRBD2	CASSKTPGLAETDTQYF	TGTGCCAGCAGTAAAACTCCGGGACTAGCGGAGACAGATACGCAGTATTTT
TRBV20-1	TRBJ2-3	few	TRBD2	CCARGTSGTLSPGTQYF	TGCTGTGCTAGGGGGACTAGCGGGACCCTATCCCCCGGTACGCAGTATTTT
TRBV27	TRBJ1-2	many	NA	CASSLVSSTWVEGYTF	TGTGCCAGCAGTTTAGTATCATCAACTTGGGTGGAAGGCTACACCTTC
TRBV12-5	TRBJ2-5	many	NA	CASGLGGAQETQYF	TGTGCTAGTGGTTTGGGCGGCGCCCAAGAGACCCAGTACTTC
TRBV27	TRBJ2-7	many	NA	CATRSTATSEQYF	TGTGCCACCCGGAGCACGGCAACTTCGGAGCAGTACTTC
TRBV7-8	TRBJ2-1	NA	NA	CASSLKELDEQFF	TGTGCCAGCAGCTTAAAGGAATTAGATGAGCAGTTCTTC
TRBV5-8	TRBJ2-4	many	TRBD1	CASSTLRDSKNIQYF	TGTGCCAGCAGTACCCTCCGGGACAGCAAAAACATTCAGTACTTC
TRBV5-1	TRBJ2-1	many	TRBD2	CASSFVLAGDDEQFF	TGCGCCAGCAGCTTTGTTCTAGCGGGAGACGATGAGCAGTTCTTC
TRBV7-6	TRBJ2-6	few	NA	CASSLGQGARGANVLTF	TGTGCCAGCAGCTTAGGGCAGGGAGCGAGAGGGGCCAACGTCCTGACTTTC
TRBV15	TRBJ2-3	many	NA	CATSSTDTQYF	TGTGCCACCTCCTCGACAGATACGCAGTATTTT